These 24 T cell receptor beta chains originate from one sample sequenced in a study of immune heterogeneity within non-small cell lung tumors. Multiplex PCR amplified TCR beta CDR3 with 32 V and 13 J primers. Using its own MiXCR run on the multiplex PCR reads, TCRdb lists one record per CDR3 protein. The sample has around 12,000 distinct CDR3 sequences, roughly 22% seen once. Bulk tumor genomic DNA served as template, at roughly 630 ng per sample. During surgery, each primary tumor gave multiple biopsies spaced as far apart as possible. With untreated, newly diagnosed non-small cell lung cancer, the patients went on to undergo curative surgery. Material: lung tumor tissue. Every receptor here comes from a man aged 60 to 75 with non-small cell lung cancer.

The chain carries TRBV6-1 and TRBJ1-6, with unresolved D. The CDR3 has 13 amino acids. Trimming stripped 3 bases from V and 14 bases from J, with 14 bases between. Per germline, CDR1 MNHNS and CDR2 SASEGT. CDR3 in amino acids: CASSEEPAFSLHF. CDR3 nucleotides: TGTGCCAGCAGTGAGGAACCAGCTTTTTCCCTCCACTTT.

By its share, this clonotype is medium-sized. The rearrangement joins TRBV6-1 to TRBJ2-2, with 7 bases fitting TRBD1. Germline-derived CDR1 and CDR2 are MNHNS and SASEGT. J gave up 4 bases and V 6 bases, and 11 bases lay outside the gene matches. The CDR3 is made up of 16 amino acids. CDR3: CASRTGAPGRTGELFF. For the CDR3, the DNA is TGTGCCAGCAGAACAGGGGCACCCGGCCGCACCGGGGAGCTGTTTTTT.

With respect to this clonotype: This may arise from a read error, as a much more abundant clone is one base away. The chain couples TRBV19 to TRBJ1-1, with D perhaps matching TRBD1 (5 bases). CDR1 and CDR2 from the germline V gene are LNHDA and SQIVND (reference sequence). The V end was cut by 5 bases, the J end by 3 bases, with 16 bases between. The CDR3 extends over 15 amino acids. Here the CDR3 DNA reads TGTGCCAGTAGTCCGGGACGGACCATGGACACTGAAGCTTTCTTT. Translating gives CASSPGRTMDTEAFF.

This chain uses TRBV11-2 with TRBJ2-7; TRBD2 aligns across 8 bases. The V gene's germline CDR1 is SGHAT and CDR2 FQNNGV. This CDR3 region has 14 residues. V was clipped by 1 base and J by 3 bases; unmatched bases: 2. This CDR3 reads CASSLVAGNYEQYF. The CDR3 DNA reads as TGTGCCAGCAGCTTAGTAGCGGGAAACTACGAGCAGTACTTC.

This clonotype is deemed medium-sized (0.01 to 0.1%). The chain recombines TRBV27 with TRBJ2-7; no firm D call. Trimming took off 6 bases at V and 1 base at J, with 16 bases between the two ends. The germline V gene encodes CDR1 MNHEY and CDR2 SMNVEV (reference sequence). This CDR3 comprises 15 residues. The CDR3 DNA sequence: TGTGCCAGCAGCCCTACCGGGTCCGATTCCTACGAGCAGTACTTC. This gives the protein CASSPTGSDSYEQYF.

The V call is TRBV11-2, the J call TRBJ2-3, with 10 bases aligning to TRBD2. The CDR3 has 16 residues. V gave up 5 bases and J gave up 2 bases; unmatched junction bases: 7. From germline, CDR1 is SGHAT and CDR2 FQNNGV. The CDR3 bases are TGTGCCAGCAGCCGGGGGGGACTAGCGATCACAGATACGCAGTATTTT. It is translated as CASSRGGLAITDTQYF.

This clonotype was observed many times. The CDR3 reads CATSDLFPGTQYF. The CDR3 nucleotides are TGTGCCACCAGTGATTTGTTCCCCGGGACCCAGTACTTC. The rearrangement links TRBV24-1 to TRBJ2-5; D not certain. The germline gives CDR1 KGHDR, CDR2 SFDVKD. This CDR3 is 13 amino acids long. V was cut by 0 bases and J by 7 bases, with 8 bases left in between.

By sample share, this clonotype is medium-sized. The chain carries TRBV19 and TRBJ1-3; 7 bases line up with TRBD1. The germline V gene has CDR1 LNHDA and CDR2 SQIVND (reference sequence). V was clipped by 9 bases and J by 0 bases; unmatched bases: 8. The CDR3 runs to 15 residues. The CDR3 bases are TGTGCCAGCCGGGGAGGGACAGACTCTGGAAACACCATATATTTT. Its protein product is CASRGGTDSGNTIYF.

This clonotype has a count of ten or more. The CDR3 region is CASSSTGEKLFF. The CDR3 nucleotides are TGCGCCAGCAGCTCGACAGGAGAAAAACTGTTTTTT. The chain has TRBV5-1 and TRBJ1-4; perhaps TRBD1 as D (6 bases). This CDR3 spans 12 amino acids. CDR1 and CDR2 from the germline V gene are SGHRS and YFSETQ. V was shortened by 3 bases and J by 8 bases, with 8 bases between the two germline ends.

The rearrangement uses TRBV6-2 or TRBV6-3 and TRBJ2-5; the match to TRBD2 covers 8 bases. The length of the CDR3 is 15 residues. Germline CDR1 reads MNHEY; CDR2 reads SVGEGT. J lost 1 base, V lost 6 bases, and 7 bases had no gene match. The CDR3 DNA reads TGTGCCAGCAGCTGTACTAGCGGAATCCAAGAGACCCAGTACTTC. Translation: CASSCTSGIQETQYF.

The chain has TRBV5-1 and TRBJ2-3; 7 bases map to TRBD2. The germline V gene encodes CDR1 SGHRS and CDR2 YFSETQ. Losses at the gene ends were 4 bases for V and 1 base for J; bases not matched to a gene: 3. This CDR3 is built from 14 residues. The DNA for the CDR3 is TGCGCCAGCAGCATGGCGGGAGGCACAGATACGCAGTATTTT. Protein sequence: CASSMAGGTDTQYF.

About this clonotype: This sequence may be a read error, since a much larger clone differs from it by one base. The CDR3 DNA sequence: TGTGCCAGCAGCTTAAGACTGGGGCATGGCTACACCTTC. It yields the protein CASSLRLGHGYTF. The chain is built from TRBV7-3 and TRBJ1-2, with D tentatively TRBD1 (5 bases). Trimming removed 1 base from V and 6 bases from J, with 9 bases in between. The germline V gene has CDR1 SGHTA and CDR2 FQGTGA. There are 13 residues in the CDR3.

This clonotype qualifies as medium-sized. The CDR3 nucleotides read TGTGCCAGTAGCCCCCCTGGCACACAGGGAAACTATGGCTACACCTTC. Amino acid sequence: CASSPPGTQGNYGYTF. The chain has TRBV19 and TRBJ1-2; TRBD1 is a possible D gene (6 bases). The CDR3 runs to 16 residues. Germline CDR1 reads LNHDA; CDR2 reads SQIVND (reference sequence). The V and J ends lost 6 bases and 2 bases respectively, with 19 bases between them. Full variable domain (remainder filled in from reference TRBV19 and TRBJ1-2): DGGITQSPKYLFRKEGQNVTLSCEQNLNHDAMYWYRQDPGQGLRLIYYSQIVNDFQKGDIAEGYSVSREKKESFPLTVTSAQKNPTAFYLCASSPPGTQGNYGYTFGSGTRLTVV.

The rearrangement joins TRBV11-3 to TRBJ2-1; D is perhaps TRBD2 (6 bases). The CDR3 length is 16 residues. Trimming left V 4 bases short and J 3 bases short, with 16 bases between. The V gene's germline CDR1 is SGHNT and CDR2 YENEEA. CDR3 sequence: CASSSPTGVFYNEQFF. The CDR3 DNA follows: TGTGCCAGCAGCTCCCCGACGGGGGTCTTCTACAATGAGCAGTTCTTC.

This clonotype has more than one count but fewer than ten. The chain combines TRBV30 with TRBJ1-5; 7 bases line up with TRBD1. The CDR3 contains 15 residues. Per germline, CDR1 GTSNPN and CDR2 SVGIG (reference sequence). V lost 3 bases and J lost 6; bases outside the gene matches: 11. In nucleotides, the CDR3 is TGTGCCTGGAGCGCTCCGGGAGGGGGCAGTCAGCCCCAGCATTTT. The encoded protein is CAWSAPGGGSQPQHF.

Turning to this clonotype: Germline is not matched at one junction end, which may reflect a read error. The chain joins TRBV19 to TRBJ1-2; D call uncertain. This CDR3 region has 11 residues. Germline assignment: CDR1 LNHDA and CDR2 SQIVND (reference sequence). CDR3 sequence (DNA): TGTACCAGTAGTATACGGGAGGGCTACACCTTC. Translated: CTSSIREGYTF. The full variable domain, with the rest looked up from reference TRBV19 and TRBJ1-2, is DGGITQSPKYLFRKEGQNVTLSCEQNLNHDAMYWYRQDPGQGLRLIYYSQIVNDFQKGDIAEGYSVSREKKESFPLTVTSAQKNPTAFYLCTSSIREGYTFGSGTRLTVV.

The chain employs TRBV4-1 and TRBJ2-1; D is unclear. The germline gives CDR1 MGHRA, CDR2 YSYEKL. The CDR3 sequence is 14 residues long. V lost 0 bases and J 5 bases, leaving 8 bases between the germline ends. The CDR3 region has the DNA TGCGCCAGCAGCCAAGAGATGCAGAACAATGAGCAGTTCTTC. Translated, it gives CASSQEMQNNEQFF.

This clonotype was found a few times. The chain carries TRBV15 and TRBJ2-1; D is perhaps TRBD2 (7 bases). Germline V lookup: CDR1 LNHNV, CDR2 YYDKDF (reference sequence). Trimming removed 0 bases from V and 8 bases from J, with 17 bases in between. The CDR3 sequence is 16 residues long. DNA of the CDR3: TGTGCCACCAGCAGAGAAGGTTGGGGGCGGGGGTATGAGCAGTTCTTC. Amino acid sequence: CATSREGWGRGYEQFF. Combining the CDR3 with reference TRBV15 and TRBJ2-1 gives the whole variable domain DAMVIQNPRYQVTQFGKPVTLSCSQTLNHNVMYWYQQKSSQAPKLLFHYYDKDFNNEADTPDNFQSRRPNTSFCFLDIRSPGLGDTAMYLCATSREGWGRGYEQFFGPGTRLTVL.

This clonotype counts as medium-sized. The chain recombines TRBV24-1 with TRBJ2-2; D remains unclear. The CDR3 extends over 16 amino acids. CDR1 and CDR2 (germline): KGHDR, SFDVKD. V was cut by 3 bases and J by 1 base, with 11 bases left in between. The DNA for the CDR3 is TGTGCCACCAGTGATCCGACTCTTTTGAACACCGGGGAGCTGTTTTTT. This gives the protein CATSDPTLLNTGELFF.

This chain uses TRBV5-1 with TRBJ2-5; 9 positions agree with TRBD2. The CDR3 has 16 amino acids. V lost 5 bases to trimming and J lost 5 bases; unmatched junction nucleotides: 13. The germline V gene encodes CDR1 SGHRS and CDR2 YFSETQ. The CDR3 DNA reads as TGCGCCAGCAGTCCCGGTCGGGGTAGCGGGAGCGAGACCCAGTACTTC. Protein sequence: CASSPGRGSGSETQYF. Combining the CDR3 with reference TRBV5-1 and TRBJ2-5 gives the whole variable domain KAGVTQTPRYLIKTRGQQVTLSCSPISGHRSVSWYQQTPGQGLQFLFEYFSETQRNKGNFPGRFSGRQFSNSRSEMNVSTLELGDSALYLCASSPGRGSGSETQYFGPGTRLLVL.

This clonotype was seen only a few times. This chain links TRBV19 with TRBJ2-1; D could derive from TRBD1 or TRBD2 (6 bases each). The CDR3 contains 13 residues. V lost 9 bases, J lost 0 bases, and 9 bases lay in between. CDR1 and CDR2 (germline): LNHDA, SQIVND (reference sequence). Here the CDR3 DNA reads TGTGCCAGCGGGGGCCGCTCCTACAATGAGCAGTTCTTC. It encodes CASGGRSYNEQFF.

With respect to this clonotype: One end of the junction fails to match germline, which may point to a read error. This sequence joins TRBV5-1 and TRBJ2-5, with 7 bases matching TRBD1. Germline V CDR1 and CDR2: SGHRS, YFSETQ. This CDR3 has 14 residues. Here the CDR3 DNA reads TGCGCCAGCAGCCCTAGACAGGGAATAGGGACCCAGTATTTC. This sequence encodes CASSPRQGIGTQYF.

A word on this clonotype: The junction shows a germline mismatch at one end, possibly a read error. This chain links TRBV5-1 with TRBJ2-5, with a weak D call TRBD1 (6 bases). This CDR3 has 13 residues. Looked up from germline, CDR1 is SGHRS and CDR2 is YFSETQ. In DNA form, the CDR3 reads TGCACCAGCAGCAGGGGATCTCAAGAGACCCAGTACTTC. Encoded protein: CTSSRGSQETQYF.

By proportion, this clonotype is medium-sized. The V gene is TRBV5-1, the J gene TRBJ1-1; 9 nucleotides line up with TRBD1. After removal of 4 bases from V and 3 bases from J, the junction contained 7 bases not matched to a gene. The CDR3 contains 15 residues. CDR1 and CDR2 (germline): SGHRS, YFSETQ. This chain's CDR3 is CASSHPGQGYTEAFF. CDR3 in DNA: TGCGCCAGCAGCCATCCCGGACAGGGGTACACTGAAGCTTTCTTT.